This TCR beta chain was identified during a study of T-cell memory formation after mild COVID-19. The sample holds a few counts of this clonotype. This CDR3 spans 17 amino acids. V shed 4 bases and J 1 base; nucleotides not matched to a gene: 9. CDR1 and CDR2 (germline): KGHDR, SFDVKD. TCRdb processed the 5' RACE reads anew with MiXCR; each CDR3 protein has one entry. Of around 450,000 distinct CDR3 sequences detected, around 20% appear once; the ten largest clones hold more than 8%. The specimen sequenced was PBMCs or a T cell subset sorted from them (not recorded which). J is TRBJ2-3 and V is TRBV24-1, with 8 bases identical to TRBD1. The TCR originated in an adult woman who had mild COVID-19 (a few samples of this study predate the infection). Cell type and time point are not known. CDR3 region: CATSDREPGQGTDTQYF. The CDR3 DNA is TGTGCCACCAGTGACCGCGAACCGGGACAGGGCACAGATACGCAGTATTTT.